Following are 13 T cell receptor beta chains from one sample sequenced in a study of cytomegalovirus exposure and HLA in healthy donors. Some clones are missing from TCRdb's copy, which holds only in-frame ones; the method was immunoSEQ multiplex PCR. The table has 130,000 to 150,000 clones, roughly 88% seen once. Sequenced sample: PBMCs. The source of these receptors is a woman aged 18-30 years in good health and CMV-seropositive.

The rearrangement joins TRBV5-1 to TRBJ2-1; 8 bases match TRBD2. Germline CDR1 and CDR2: SGHRS and YFSETQ. The CDR3 is 16 residues long. The junction had 8 bases not matched to a gene; V was cut back by 4 bases and J by 2 bases. CDR3 region: CASSPISGEPYNEQFF. For the CDR3, the DNA is TGCGCCAGCAGCCCCATTAGCGGGGAACCCTACAATGAGCAGTTCTTC.

This chain links TRBV6-1 with TRBJ1-1; D uncertain. Trimming took 7 bases from V and 1 from J, leaving 10 bases between them. The V gene's germline CDR1 is MNHNS and CDR2 SASEGT. The CDR3 covers 13 residues. The CDR3 coding sequence is TGTGCCAGCACCGGCAGGCCGAACACTGAAGCTTTCTTT. This codes for CASTGRPNTEAFF.

V is TRBV5-4 and J is TRBJ2-7, with TRBD2 matching 8 bases. Trimming removed 1 base from V and 2 bases from J; junction bases left unmatched: 5. This CDR3 region has 15 residues. CDR1 and CDR2 (germline): SGHNT, YYREEE (reference sequence). The CDR3 coding sequence is TGTGCCAGCAGCTTGCCTAGCGGGTCGGCCTACGAGCAGTACTTC. Protein product: CASSLPSGSAYEQYF.

The V gene is TRBV6-5, the J gene TRBJ2-3; D is perhaps TRBD2 (5 bases). There are 14 residues in the CDR3. Germline values: CDR1 MNHEY, CDR2 SVGAGI. V was trimmed by 7 bases and J by 0 bases, leaving 11 bases between them. CDR3 region: CASTVRTSTDTQYF. The CDR3 region has the DNA TGTGCCAGCACTGTTAGGACTAGCACAGATACGCAGTATTTT.

The chain combines TRBV9 with TRBJ2-5; D perhaps matches TRBD2 (6 bases). From germline, CDR1 is SGDLS and CDR2 YYNGEE. Trimming took off 0 bases at V and 5 bases at J, with 14 bases between the two ends. The CDR3 is 15 residues long. In DNA, the CDR3 is TGTGCCAGCAGCGTAGTCCCGGGCGCGGGGGAGACCCAGTACTTC. This encodes CASSVVPGAGETQYF. Together with reference TRBV9 and TRBJ2-5, the CDR3 gives the full variable domain: DSGVTQTPKHLITATGQRVTLRCSPRSGDLSVYWYQQSLDQGLQFLIQYYNGEERAKGNILERFSAQQFPDLHSELNLSSLELGDSALYFCASSVVPGAGETQYFGPGTRLLVL.

V and J are TRBV5-3 and TRBJ2-4; possible D gene TRBD1, 5 bases. TRBV5-3 is treated as an ORF (open reading frame) with a function not yet certain. The CDR3 is made up of 16 amino acids. Trimming took off 0 bases at V and 0 bases at J, with 10 bases between the two ends. CDR3 amino acids: CARSLAPGLAKNIQYF. The CDR3 DNA sequence: TGTGCCAGAAGCTTGGCCCCAGGGCTAGCCAAAAACATTCAGTACTTC.

This rearrangement joins TRBV7-9 to TRBJ1-1; TRBD1 agrees at 10 bases. CDR1 SEHNR and CDR2 FQNEAQ come from the germline V gene (reference sequence). The CDR3 has 16 residues. Losses at the gene ends were 1 base for V and 3 bases for J; bases not matched to a gene: 5. Written as DNA, the CDR3 is TGTGCCAGCAGCTTAGGGTCCGGGACAGGGGACACTGAAGCTTTCTTT. Translation: CASSLGSGTGDTEAFF.

V gene TRBV28 combines with J gene TRBJ2-7; 12 positions match TRBD2. Germline V CDR1 and CDR2: MDHEN, SYDVKM. V was pared by 5 bases and J by 6 bases, with 5 bases of the junction left unmatched. The CDR3 loop spans 14 amino acids. The CDR3 region has the DNA TGTGCCAGCAGTCTAGCGGGGGGGATTTCCGAGCAGTACTTC. Its protein is CASSLAGGISEQYF.

The CDR3 loop is CASSGLAGGWTKNIQYF. For the CDR3, the DNA is TGTGCCAGCAGCGGACTAGCGGGGGGGTGGACCAAAAACATTCAGTACTTC. V gene TRBV9 combines with J gene TRBJ2-4; the match to TRBD2 covers 14 bases. The CDR3 loop spans 17 amino acids. J lost 2 bases, V lost 3 bases, and 4 bases had no gene match. Germline V lookup: CDR1 SGDLS, CDR2 YYNGEE. Using reference TRBV9 and TRBJ2-4 for the parts outside the CDR3, the full variable domain is DSGVTQTPKHLITATGQRVTLRCSPRSGDLSVYWYQQSLDQGLQFLIQYYNGEERAKGNILERFSAQQFPDLHSELNLSSLELGDSALYFCASSGLAGGWTKNIQYFGAGTRLSVL.

This clone has just one count. The chain links TRBV5-6 to TRBJ2-3; unclear D gene. Germline V gives CDR1 SGHDT, CDR2 YYEEEE. The V gene lost 0 bases and the J gene lost 1 base, with 6 bases spanning the gap. This CDR3 has 14 amino acids. Here the CDR3 DNA reads TGTGCCAGCAGCTTGGACATCCGCACAGATACGCAGTATTTT. Amino acids: CASSLDIRTDTQYF.

This chain joins TRBV5-6 and TRBJ1-1; 9 positions match TRBD1. The CDR3 is 16 amino acids. From germline, CDR1 is SGHDT and CDR2 YYEEEE. With 0 bases clipped from V and 5 bases from J, the junction kept 8 bases outside the gene matches. CDR3 DNA sequence: TGTGCCAGCAGCTTGGGTTGGGGACAGGGTAATACTGAAGCTTTCTTT. Translated: CASSLGWGQGNTEAFF.

The chain links TRBV9 to TRBJ2-1; unclear D gene. CDR3 length equals 14 residues. Germline V lookup: CDR1 SGDLS, CDR2 YYNGEE. The germline V and J ends were trimmed by 0 bases and 8 bases, with 12 bases remaining between them. This CDR3 is CASSVAGFADEQFF. The DNA for the CDR3 is TGTGCCAGCAGCGTAGCCGGGTTTGCTGATGAGCAGTTCTTC.

The chain carries TRBV5-1 and TRBJ2-2, with 7 bases fitting TRBD1. CDR1 and CDR2 (germline): SGHRS, YFSETQ. The CDR3 spans 17 residues. V trimming: 2 bases; J trimming: 0 bases; junction bases outside the gene matches: 7. CDR3: CASSLLVGTANTGELFF. The DNA for the CDR3 is TGCGCCAGCAGCTTATTAGTCGGGACAGCGAACACCGGGGAGCTGTTTTTT.